This T cell receptor (beta chain) was sequenced in a study of blood T cell repertoires in COVID-19. Overall study context: The United States, Italy and Spain supplied acute and convalescent COVID-19 samples. From T cells, B-cell-depleted T cells, or PBMCs came the material, which was cDNA or gDNA.

Original processing notes: It was from reference gene primer amplification that nucleated cell counts were estimated. The repertoire was sequenced with immunoSEQ multiplex PCR; TCRdb's copy has only in-frame clones and lacks some. V, J and clone size are taken as reported in that table, and D and trimming were inferred from the DNA itself. The sample includes 400,000 or so clones, around 87% of them seen just once. The germline gives CDR1 SGHDT, CDR2 YYEEEE. Trimming at V came to 3 bases and at J to 3 bases, leaving 11 bases not matched to a gene. The CDR3 extends over 18 amino acids. The clonotype was recovered from a human donor in a cohort sampled during active COVID-19. J is TRBJ2-3 and V is TRBV5-6; 12 nucleotides match TRBD2. Specimen: peripheral blood. This chain's CDR3 is CASSSKTLTSGSTDTQYF. The DNA for the CDR3 is TGTGCCAGCAGCTCAAAAACCCTGACTAGCGGGAGTACAGATACGCAGTATTTT. The full variable domain, with the rest looked up from reference TRBV5-6 and TRBJ2-3, is DAGVTQSPTHLIKTRGQQVTLRCSPKSGHDTVSWYQQALGQGPQFIFQYYEEEERQRGNFPDRFSGHQFPNYSSELNVNALLLGDSALYLCASSSKTLTSGSTDTQYFGPGTRLTVL.